A single sample is the source of the 6 T cell receptor beta chains below, sequenced in a study of blood T cell repertoires in COVID-19 (TCRdb year 2020). Libraries came from the immunoSEQ multiplex PCR assay. This immuneACCESS table, as held by TCRdb, lists in-frame sequences with V and J called but not all clones. Of the missing ones, under half trace to an unresolved V gene in checked studies; the others have no known cause. The sample has about 270,000 clones on record, 80% to 90% of them singletons. Of the sample, over 4% falls within the top ten clones. Input material: PBMCs or T cells enriched from blood (not recorded which). The source of these receptors is a young woman with acute COVID-19.

The chain links TRBV12-3 or TRBV12-4 to TRBJ2-7; maybe TRBD1 (5 bases). V gave up 6 bases and J gave up 5 bases, with 14 bases separating them. The CDR3 loop spans 13 amino acids. The CDR3 here is CASSLGRVNEQYF. The CDR3 coding sequence is TGTGCCAGCAGCCTCGGCAGGGTCAACGAGCAGTACTTC.

The chain is built from TRBV10-3 and TRBJ2-1; 11 bases fit TRBD2. This CDR3 has 17 residues. Losses at the gene ends were 0 bases for V and 8 bases for J; bases not matched to a gene: 9. CDR1 and CDR2 (germline): ENHRY, SYGVKD. The CDR3 reads CAISESTASGRRDEQFF. For the CDR3, the DNA is TGTGCCATCAGTGAGTCGACGGCTAGCGGGAGGAGGGATGAGCAGTTCTTC.

The chain is built from TRBV27 and TRBJ2-7; no clear D gene. The germline V and J ends were trimmed by 8 bases and 4 bases, with 18 bases remaining between them. This CDR3 is 14 amino acids long. CDR1 MNHEY and CDR2 SMNVEV come from the germline V gene (reference sequence). The CDR3 spells CASGRVPLLYEQYF. The CDR3 bases are TGTGCCAGCGGCCGGGTTCCCCTCCTTTACGAGCAGTACTTC.

The chain uses TRBV14 and TRBJ1-2; D is ambiguous. Deletions cut 1 base from V and 4 bases from J, with 4 bases between. Germline assignment: CDR1 SGHDN and CDR2 FVKESK. The CDR3 is made up of 12 amino acids. The CDR3 loop reads CASSQASYGYTF. The CDR3 DNA follows: TGTGCCAGCAGCCAAGCCAGCTATGGCTACACCTTC.

The V and J genes are TRBV24-1 and TRBJ2-6; TRBD1 might be the D (6 bases). The CDR3 extends over 14 amino acids. Germline loops: CDR1 KGHDR, CDR2 SFDVKD. V lost 2 bases and J lost 8, with 9 bases in between. The CDR3 loop is CATSDSQGTNVLTF. The DNA of the CDR3 is TGTGCCACCAGTGATTCACAGGGTACCAACGTCCTGACTTTC.

The chain links TRBV27 to TRBJ2-3; the D gene is possibly TRBD2 (5 bases). The CDR3 is 13 amino acids. Trimming stripped 6 bases from V and 7 bases from J, with 14 bases between. CDR1 and CDR2 (germline): MNHEY, SMNVEV (reference sequence). The CDR3 is CASSASGGYTQYF. CDR3 DNA sequence: TGTGCCAGCAGCGCAAGCGGCGGGTATACGCAGTATTTT.